This T cell receptor (beta chain) was sequenced during a study of CD8 T cells in ankylosing spondylitis. Study observations and caveats: What appeared characteristic of ankylosing spondylitis blood was a TCR beta motif of 7 or 8 highly homologous variants.

In this sample, this clonotype turned up a few times. Its antigen remains unidentified. TCRdb recomputed calls from the 5' RACE reads with MiXCR, one row per CDR3 protein. The profile shows hundreds of thousands of distinct CDR3 sequences, more than 9.5% of them singletons. The TCR comes from a male donor with ankylosing spondylitis. Sample: blood, either unsorted or a sorted T cell fraction (not recorded which).

DNA of the CDR3: TGTGCCAGCAGCCCCCCTGGGTTTTTTCAGCCCCAGCATTTT. Its protein is CASSPPGFFQPQHF. The chain recombines TRBV12-3 or TRBV12-4 with TRBJ1-5; unclear D gene. The germline V and J ends were trimmed by 6 bases and 6 bases, with 15 bases remaining between them. The CDR3 is 14 amino acids.